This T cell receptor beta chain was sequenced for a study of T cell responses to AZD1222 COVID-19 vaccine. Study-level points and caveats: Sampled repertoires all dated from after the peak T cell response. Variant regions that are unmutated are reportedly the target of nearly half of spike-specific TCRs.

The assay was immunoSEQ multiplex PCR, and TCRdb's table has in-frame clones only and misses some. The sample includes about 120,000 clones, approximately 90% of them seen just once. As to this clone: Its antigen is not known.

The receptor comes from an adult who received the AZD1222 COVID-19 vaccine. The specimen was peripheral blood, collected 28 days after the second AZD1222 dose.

CDR3 in amino acids: CASSYKIERILYGYTF. CDR3 sequence (DNA): TGTGCCAGCAGTTACAAGATTGAAAGGATCCTCTATGGCTACACCTTC. V gene TRBV6-5 combines with J gene TRBJ1-2; D is undetermined. Trimming took 2 bases from V and 4 from J, leaving 17 bases between them. The CDR3 covers 16 residues. CDR1 and CDR2 (germline): MNHEY, SVGAGI.